A selection of T cell receptor beta chains follows, all from one sample in a study of CD8 T cells in Susac syndrome. TCRdb called the immunoSEQ multiplex PCR reads again in MiXCR, with one record for every CDR3 protein. The sample holds 300,000 to 350,000 distinct CDR3 sequences, about 91% seen once. What was sequenced was CD4+ T cells from PBMCs. The source of these receptors is a human donor with multiple sclerosis. CDR3s include the opening cysteine and the closing phenylalanine or tryptophan. A D gene is named only where the DNA matches it firmly. Some rows have no size entry. The others give once, few or many, or a class for an expanded clone.

j_call | cdr3_length | v_call | d_call | clone_size | cdr3_nt | cdr3_aa
TRBJ2-7 | 12 | TRBV3-1 | . | . | TGTGCCAGCAGCCAAGCGGATCACGAGCAGTACTTC | CASSQADHEQYF
TRBJ2-2 | 14 | TRBV30 | . | . | TGTGCCTGCCGGGACTTCGGGGCCACCGGGGAGCTGTTTTTT | CACRDFGATGELFF
TRBJ2-7 | 13 | TRBV7-9 | . | once | TGTGCCAGCAGCCGGGACGGTCCCTACGAGCAGTACTTC | CASSRDGPYEQYF
TRBJ1-1 | 17 | TRBV27 | . | . | TGTGCCAGCAGATCGAGTTACCCCCTTGCGAGAGGCACTGAAGCTTTCTTT | CASRSSYPLARGTEAFF
TRBJ2-2 | 13 | TRBV7-2 | . | . | TGTGCCAGCAGCTTAGAGAGGGCCGGGGAGCTGTTTTTT | CASSLERAGELFF
TRBJ2-1 | 16 | TRBV3-1 | . | . | TGTGCCAGCGGGGGCCGACTCCCTAGCTCCTACAATGAGCAGTTCTTC | CASGGRLPSSYNEQFF
TRBJ2-7 | 16 | TRBV15 | TRBD2 | . | TGTGCCACCAGCCCTCCCAGGGCTAGCGGAACCTACGAGCAGTACTTC | CATSPPRASGTYEQYF
TRBJ1-2 | 13 | TRBV7-2 | . | . | TGTGCCAGCAGCTTAGTCAGGGACTATGGCTACACCTTC | CASSLVRDYGYTF
TRBJ2-5 | 15 | TRBV6-1 | . | . | TGTGCCAGCAGTGAACTGGGTGCCAGACAAGAGACCCAGTACTTC | CASSELGARQETQYF
TRBJ2-3 | 16 | TRBV24-1 | . | . | TGTGCCACCAGTGATGCTGCTGCTGGAGGGGTAGATACGCAGTATTTT | CATSDAAAGGVDTQYF
TRBJ2-1 | 14 | TRBV30 | TRBD1 | . | TGTGCCTGGACTCCGGGACAGTCTAAGGGATGGCAGTTCTTC | CAWTPGQSKGWQFF
TRBJ2-4 | 24 | TRBV12-3/TRBV12-4 | TRBD2 | . | TGTGCCAGCAGTTTGTCCCGCTCCCCTGGGCGGGGGGCCACTCAAAGGGTGAGAAAAAACATTCAGTACTTC | CASSLSRSPGRGATQRVRKNIQYF
TRBJ1-4 | 14 | TRBV6-2/TRBV6-3 | TRBD1 | . | TGTGCCAGCAGCCGCGGGACAGTGTCTGAAAAACTGTTTTTT | CASSRGTVSEKLFF
TRBJ2-6 | 14 | TRBV5-1 | . | . | TGCGCCAGCAGCCTGCCAGCTGGGGCCAACGTCCTGACTTTC | CASSLPAGANVLTF
TRBJ1-5 | 16 | TRBV9 | TRBD1 | once | TGTGCCAGCAGCGCGACCGGACAGGGGGGAAATCAGCCCCAGCATTTT | CASSATGQGGNQPQHF
TRBJ2-1 | 14 | TRBV3-1 | . | . | TGTGCCAGCAGCCAAAGCGGTGGAGCCAATGAGCAGTTCTTC | CASSQSGGANEQFF
TRBJ1-2 | 15 | TRBV13 | TRBD1 | . | TGTGCCAGCAGCTTAGCCCTGACAGGGAACGATGGCTACACCTTC | CASSLALTGNDGYTF
TRBJ2-3 | 14 | TRBV12-3/TRBV12-4 | . | . | TGTGCCAGCAGTTTGGGACTGGGAGGAGATACGCAGTATTTT | CASSLGLGGDTQYF
TRBJ2-3 | 13 | TRBV15 | . | . | TGTGCCACCAGCAGGGACATCACAGATACGCAGTATTTT | CATSRDITDTQYF
TRBJ1-2 | 14 | TRBV19 | . | . | TGTGCCAGTAGTATATCTGGGGCGCACTATGGCTACACCTTC | CASSISGAHYGYTF
TRBJ2-5 | 14 | TRBV29-1 | . | . | TGCAGCGCCCGCCGGGGGGCGAGGGGGGAGACCCAGTACTTC | CSARRGARGETQYF
TRBJ1-2 | 14 | TRBV3-1 | . | . | TGTGCCAGCAGCCAAGGAGGAGAGAACTATGGCTACACCTTC | CASSQGGENYGYTF
TRBJ1-2 | 13 | TRBV29-1 | . | . | TGCAGCGTCGTCTGGGGGCAGCTCTCTGGCTACACCTTC | CSVVWGQLSGYTF
TRBJ1-2 | 15 | TRBV29-1 | . | . | TGCAGCGCAGCCGGGACATTCCATCGAGGCTATGGCTACACCTTC | CSAAGTFHRGYGYTF
TRBJ1-2 | 13 | TRBV7-9 | TRBD1 | . | TGTGCCAGCAGCTCACAGGGGAGAGTGAGCTACACCTTC | CASSSQGRVSYTF
TRBJ2-3 | 17 | TRBV12-3/TRBV12-4 | TRBD2 | . | TGTGCCAGCAGTTCCCCGCCCGCTGCGGGAGATTCAGATACGCAGTATTTT | CASSSPPAAGDSDTQYF
TRBJ2-1 | 13 | TRBV9 | . | . | TGTGCCAGCAGCCCCACTGGGGGCCTTGAGCAGTTCTTC | CASSPTGGLEQFF
TRBJ1-1 | 13 | TRBV18 | . | . | TGTGCCAGCTCACCCGGAATGAACACTGAAGCTTTCTTT | CASSPGMNTEAFF